One sample yielded the 21 T cell receptor beta chains listed below, sequenced in a study of early T cells in non-severe SARS-CoV-2 infection. Each CDR3 protein gets one entry after TCRdb re-called the 5' RACE reads with MiXCR. The sample lists around 82,000 distinct CDR3 sequences; 14% to 15% were seen once. Sequenced sample: whole blood. The receptors derive from an adult who was a healthcare worker with PCR-confirmed SARS-CoV-2 infection or an uninfected control (not recorded which).

CDR3 sequence reads: CSARLDNEQFF. DNA for the CDR3: TGCAGCGCACGACTAGACAATGAGCAGTTCTTC. The J gene is TRBJ2-1, the V gene TRBV29-1, with a possible D match to TRBD2 (6 bases). The CDR3 is 11 residues long. Germline lookup yields CDR1 SQVTM and CDR2 ANQGSEA. Trimming pared 7 bases from V and 5 bases from J, leaving 9 bases between.

The table lists this clonotype with many counts. The rearrangement links TRBV7-8 to TRBJ2-7, with TRBD2 as a possible D gene (5 bases). There are 13 residues in the CDR3. CDR1 and CDR2 from the germline V gene are SGHVS and FQNEAQ. Trimming removed 4 bases from V and 4 bases from J, with 11 bases in between. CDR3 sequence reads: CASSSLRGYEQYV. The DNA for the CDR3 is TGTGCCAGCAGCTCCCTCCGGGGTTACGAGCAGTACGTC.

V is TRBV27 and J is TRBJ1-2; D unclear. This CDR3 is 14 amino acids long. Trimming took off 3 bases at V and 2 bases at J, with 10 bases between the two ends. The germline gives CDR1 MNHEY, CDR2 SMNVEV (reference sequence). CDR3 nucleotides: TGTGCCAGCAGTTTGGCGGCAAGCAACTATGGCTACACCTTC. Its protein is CASSLAASNYGYTF.

V and J are TRBV20-1 and TRBJ2-5, with a tentative D call TRBD1 (6 bases). With 0 bases removed from V and 4 bases from J, the gap between germline ends came to 9 bases. The CDR3 is 13 residues long. Germline-derived CDR1 and CDR2 are DFQATT and SNEGSKA (reference sequence). In DNA form, the CDR3 reads TGCAGTGCTAGAGACCCCAGGGGAGAGACCCAGTACTTC. Its translation: CSARDPRGETQYF.

This clonotype has just a few counts. CDR3 region: CATGHGEKLFF. The CDR3 DNA reads as TGTGCCACAGGACACGGTGAAAAACTGTTTTTT. The gene calls are TRBV19 and TRBJ1-4; possible D gene TRBD1, 5 bases. The V gene's germline CDR1 is LNHDA and CDR2 SQIVND (reference sequence). With 10 bases removed from V and 7 bases from J, the gap between germline ends came to 10 bases. There are 11 residues in the CDR3.

This clonotype was seen only a few times. The J gene is TRBJ2-7, the V gene TRBV6-5; D ambiguous. Trimming stripped 4 bases from V and 3 bases from J, with 4 bases between. Germline lookup yields CDR1 MNHEY and CDR2 SVGAGI. This CDR3 comprises 11 residues. The CDR3 sequence is CASSLIYEQYV. As DNA, the CDR3 is TGTGCCAGCAGTTTGATCTACGAGCAGTACGTC.

The sample holds many counts of this clonotype. The chain links TRBV2 to TRBJ2-4; TRBD1 might be the D (6 bases). The V gene lost 7 bases and the J gene lost 7 bases, with 17 bases spanning the gap. From germline, CDR1 is SNHLY and CDR2 FYNNEI. This CDR3 has 14 residues. CDR3 DNA sequence: TGTGCCAGCACCCGCGACAGGAACGAGAACATTCAGTACTTC. Amino acids: CASTRDRNENIQYF.

CDR3 bases: TGTGCCAGCAGTGAAGGACAAACGTGGGGGAATGAGCAGTTCTTC. Translated, it gives CASSEGQTWGNEQFF. The V and J genes are TRBV2 and TRBJ2-1; TRBD1 or TRBD2 may be the D gene (5 bases each). This CDR3 has 15 amino acids. Germline CDR1 SNHLY, CDR2 FYNNEI. V dropped 1 base and J dropped 7 bases, with 14 bases sitting between them.

This clonotype was detected only a few times. This chain links TRBV3-1 with TRBJ1-2; D gene uncertain. CDR1 is LGHDT, CDR2 YNNKEL, per germline (reference sequence). The CDR3 sequence is 12 residues long. V lost 0 bases and J 7 bases, leaving 6 bases between the germline ends. Written as DNA, the CDR3 is TGTGCCAGCAGCCAAGAAGCACGTGGCTACACCTTC. Protein sequence: CASSQEARGYTF.

J is TRBJ1-6 and V is TRBV21-1; the table names TRBD1, a call not compared with the DNA. TRBV21-1 is reported as a pseudogene. CDR3 size: 19 residues. The CDR3 bases are TGTGCCAGCAGCAAAGGAGCAGGGGGGATACGAACCTATAATTCACCCCTCCACTTT. Its protein product is CASSKGAGGIRTYNSPLHF.

V usage is TRBV11-2 and J usage is TRBJ2-3, with D possibly being TRBD1 (6 bases). CDR1 and CDR2 (germline): SGHAT, FQNNGV. Trimming stripped 7 bases from V and 1 base from J, with 15 bases between. The CDR3 has 15 residues. CDR3 region: CASTSGYRGTDTQYF. The CDR3 region has the DNA TGTGCCAGCACCTCCGGTTACAGGGGCACAGATACGCAGTATTTT.

This clonotype has just a few counts. V is TRBV2 and J is TRBJ2-3; the D gene is possibly TRBD1 (5 bases). Trimming removed 6 bases from V and 1 base from J, with 11 bases in between. Germline values: CDR1 SNHLY, CDR2 FYNNEI. CDR3 size: 14 residues. CDR3 nucleotide sequence: TGTGCCAGCAGCCGACTGGGGCGCACAGATACGCAGTATTTT. This translates into CASSRLGRTDTQYF.

This clonotype has just a few counts. The V and J genes are TRBV19 and TRBJ2-2, with D perhaps matching TRBD2 (6 bases). The CDR3 has 15 amino acids. The V gene lost 0 bases and the J gene lost 4 bases, with 9 bases spanning the gap. The germline gives CDR1 LNHDA, CDR2 SQIVND (reference sequence). CDR3 sequence: CASSIEGRGTGELFF. As DNA, the CDR3 is TGTGCCAGTAGTATAGAGGGGCGGGGCACCGGGGAGCTGTTTTTT.

J is TRBJ2-3 and V is TRBV4-1; 8 positions agree with TRBD1. Germline CDR1 MGHRA, CDR2 YSYEKL. CDR3 length: 17 residues. The V segment lost 2 bases and the J segment 2 bases; nucleotides outside the gene matches: 9. The CDR3 here is CASSQTMTGVTTDTQYF. The DNA for the CDR3 is TGCGCCAGCAGCCAAACAATGACAGGGGTGACCACAGATACGCAGTATTTT.

The chain links TRBV6-2 or TRBV6-3 to TRBJ2-1; D is possibly TRBD2 (5 bases). The V end was cut by 5 bases, the J end by 10 bases, with 9 bases between. Germline CDR1 MNHEY, CDR2 SVGEGT. The CDR3 runs to 11 residues. The CDR3 bases are TGTGCCAGCAGTCTTCCGGGGGAGCAGTTCTTC. Translation gives CASSLPGEQFF.

This rearrangement joins TRBV20-1 to TRBJ1-1, with TRBD1 matching 7 bases. The CDR3 totals 14 residues. The junction had 7 bases not matched to a gene; V was cut back by 5 bases and J by 1 base. CDR1 and CDR2 (germline): DFQATT, SNEGSKA (reference sequence). In DNA form, the CDR3 reads TGCAGTGCTCCAAGACAGGGATCGAACACTGAAGCTTTCTTT. Translated, it gives CSAPRQGSNTEAFF.

The sample holds many counts of this clonotype. The chain has TRBV6-6 and TRBJ2-5, with 8 bases that match TRBD1. The CDR3 contains 17 residues. Germline CDR1 and CDR2: MNHNY and SVGAGI (reference sequence). V shed 4 bases, J shed 2 bases, and the junction held 12 bases outside the gene matches. CDR3 in DNA: TGTGCCAGCAGTTCCCGGACAGGGCCAGGATCGCAAGAGACCCAGTACTTC. Its protein product is CASSSRTGPGSQETQYF.

This clonotype has more than one count but fewer than ten. The chain carries TRBV5-1 and TRBJ2-5; the D is unclear. The germline gives CDR1 SGHRS, CDR2 YFSETQ. V dropped 2 bases and J dropped 1 base, with 6 bases sitting between them. CDR3 size: 13 residues. The chain's CDR3 is CASSFLTQETQYF. Here the CDR3 DNA reads TGCGCCAGCAGCTTTCTAACCCAAGAGACCCAGTACTTC.

The chain is built from TRBV29-1 and TRBJ1-1; D is uncertain. CDR1 SQVTM and CDR2 ANQGSEA come from the germline V gene. V was cut by 5 bases and J by 5 bases, with 12 bases left in between. The CDR3 is 12 residues long. The CDR3 sequence: CSVRVWETEAFF. The CDR3 nucleotides are TGCAGCGTTAGGGTCTGGGAAACTGAAGCTTTCTTT.

In this sample, this clonotype turned up many times. V and J are TRBV6-6 and TRBJ1-5; TRBD1 matches at 12 bases. Trimming cost V 0 bases and J 9 bases; bases outside gene matches: 6. The CDR3 is 16 residues long. From germline, CDR1 is MNHNY and CDR2 SVGAGI (reference sequence). The CDR3 is CASSYSLGQGAWPQHF. CDR3 nucleotide sequence: TGTGCCAGCAGTTACTCTTTGGGACAGGGGGCTTGGCCCCAGCATTTT.

The rearrangement links TRBV25-1 to TRBJ2-5; D uncertain. The CDR3 has 15 amino acids. CDR1 and CDR2 from the germline V gene are MGHDK and SYGVNS. Trimming shortened V by 4 bases and J by 5 bases, and 17 bases separated the two germline ends. CDR3 amino acids: CASSVGYEEGETQYF. The CDR3 DNA reads as TGTGCCAGCAGTGTCGGTTATGAGGAAGGGGAGACCCAGTACTTC.